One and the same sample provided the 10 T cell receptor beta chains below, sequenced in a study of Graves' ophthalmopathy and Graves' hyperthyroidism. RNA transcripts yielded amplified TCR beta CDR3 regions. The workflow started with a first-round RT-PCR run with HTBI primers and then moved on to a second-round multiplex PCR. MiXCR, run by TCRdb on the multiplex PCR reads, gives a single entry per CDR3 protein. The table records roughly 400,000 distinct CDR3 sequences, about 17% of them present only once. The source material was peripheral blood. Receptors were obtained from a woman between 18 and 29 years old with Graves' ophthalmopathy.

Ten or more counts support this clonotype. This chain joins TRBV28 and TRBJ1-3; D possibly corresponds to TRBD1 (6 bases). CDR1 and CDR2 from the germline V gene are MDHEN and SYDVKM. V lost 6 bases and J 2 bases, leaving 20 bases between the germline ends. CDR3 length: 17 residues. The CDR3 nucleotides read TGTGCCAGCAGGAGGGGCAGGGGTAGTGGCGCTGGAAACACCATATATTTT. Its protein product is CASRRGRGSGAGNTIYF.

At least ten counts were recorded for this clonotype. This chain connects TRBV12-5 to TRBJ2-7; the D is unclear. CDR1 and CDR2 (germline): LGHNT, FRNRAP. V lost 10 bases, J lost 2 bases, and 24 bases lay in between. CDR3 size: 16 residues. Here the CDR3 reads CAKLPDNTVYTYEQYF. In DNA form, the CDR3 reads TGTGCTAAACTACCTGACAATACCGTTTATACCTACGAGCAGTACTTC.

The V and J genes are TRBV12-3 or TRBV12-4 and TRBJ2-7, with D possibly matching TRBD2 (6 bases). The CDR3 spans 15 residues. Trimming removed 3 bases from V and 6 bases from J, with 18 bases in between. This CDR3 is CASSFGGRGPSEQYF. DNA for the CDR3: TGTGCCAGCAGTTTCGGAGGGAGAGGTCCTTCCGAGCAGTACTTC.

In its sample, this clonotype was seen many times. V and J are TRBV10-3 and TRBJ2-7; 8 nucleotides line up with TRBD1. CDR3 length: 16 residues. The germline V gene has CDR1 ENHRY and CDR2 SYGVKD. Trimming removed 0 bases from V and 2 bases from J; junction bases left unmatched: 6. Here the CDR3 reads CAISESAGTGTYEQYF. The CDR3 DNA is TGTGCCATCAGTGAGTCGGCCGGGACAGGTACCTACGAGCAGTACTTC.

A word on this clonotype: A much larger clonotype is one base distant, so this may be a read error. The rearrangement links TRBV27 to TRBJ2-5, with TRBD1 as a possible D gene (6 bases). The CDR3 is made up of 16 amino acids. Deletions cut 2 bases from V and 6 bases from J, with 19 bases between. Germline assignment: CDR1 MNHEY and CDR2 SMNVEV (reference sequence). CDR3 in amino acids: CASSLGVKGDRKTQYF. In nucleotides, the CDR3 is TGTGCCAGCAGTTTAGGGGTCAAGGGGGATAGAAAGACCCAGTACTTC.

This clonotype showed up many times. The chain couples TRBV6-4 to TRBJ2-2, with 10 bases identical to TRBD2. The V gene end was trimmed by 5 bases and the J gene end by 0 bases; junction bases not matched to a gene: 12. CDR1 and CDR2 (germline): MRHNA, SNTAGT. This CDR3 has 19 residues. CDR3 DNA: TGTGCCAGCAGTCGAGTGACTAGCGGGTTCTCACCGAACACCGGGGAGCTGTTTTTT. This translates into CASSRVTSGFSPNTGELFF.

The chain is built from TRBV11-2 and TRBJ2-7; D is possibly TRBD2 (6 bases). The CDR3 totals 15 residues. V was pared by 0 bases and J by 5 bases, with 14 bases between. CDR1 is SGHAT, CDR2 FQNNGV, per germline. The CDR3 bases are TGTGCCAGCAGCTTAGAAACGGGAGTTGGCCACGAGCAGTACTTC. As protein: CASSLETGVGHEQYF.

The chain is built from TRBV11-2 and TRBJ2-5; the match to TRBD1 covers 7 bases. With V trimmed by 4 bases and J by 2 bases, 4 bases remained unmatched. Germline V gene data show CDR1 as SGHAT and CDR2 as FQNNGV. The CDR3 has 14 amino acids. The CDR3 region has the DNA TGTGCCAGCAGCTCCGACAGGGCGCAAGAGACCCAGTACTTC. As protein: CASSSDRAQETQYF.

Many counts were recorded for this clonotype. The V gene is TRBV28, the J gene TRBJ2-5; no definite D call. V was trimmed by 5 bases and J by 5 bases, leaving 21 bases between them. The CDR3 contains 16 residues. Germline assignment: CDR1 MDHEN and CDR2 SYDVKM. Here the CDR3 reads CASSAHRASNWETQYF. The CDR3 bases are TGTGCCAGCAGTGCCCACCGGGCCTCAAATTGGGAGACCCAGTACTTC.

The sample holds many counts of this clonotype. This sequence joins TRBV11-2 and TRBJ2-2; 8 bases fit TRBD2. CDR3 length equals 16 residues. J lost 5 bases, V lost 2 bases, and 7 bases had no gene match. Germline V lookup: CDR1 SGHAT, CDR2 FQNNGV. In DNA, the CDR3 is TGTGCCAGCAGCTTACGGGAGGGCCTGGGAACCGGGGAGCTGTTTTTT. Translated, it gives CASSLREGLGTGELFF.